This T cell receptor beta chain was profiled in a study of cytomegalovirus exposure and HLA in healthy donors. Regarding the study as a whole: Many donors carried some public TCRs, although rarity characterized most TCR sequences. TCR beta chains numbering more than 150 were designated cytomegalovirus-associated. Likely technical artifact: a cluster of highly shared sequence variants. Sequences of the TCR beta chain were said to predict the HLA-A and HLA-B alleles of most subjects accurately.

This clone was seen a few times. Its antigen is unknown. Trimming at V came to 6 bases and at J to 5 bases, leaving 7 bases not matched to a gene. The CDR3 has 15 amino acids. CDR1 is SEHNR, CDR2 FQNEAQ, per germline (reference sequence). The PCR ran on 60 Vbeta and 13 Jbeta primers. Produced via immunoSEQ multiplex PCR; TCRdb's table is partial and in-frame only. The table has about 130,000 clones, roughly 15% seen once; the top ten hold approximately 2.6%. This sequence was found in a female donor in good health and CMV-seropositive. This chain joins TRBV7-9 and TRBJ2-1; 10 positions agree with TRBD2. The sample was PBMCs. The DNA for the CDR3 is TGTGCCAGCAGACCACTAGCGGGGAGCGACAATGAGCAGTTCTTC. Translation: CASRPLAGSDNEQFF.